This TCR beta chain was captured in a study of blood T cell repertoires in COVID-19. Background on the study: Sites across the United States, Italy and Spain contributed samples from acute and convalescent COVID-19. Sources were T cells, B-cell-depleted T cells, or PBMCs; the material itself was cDNA or gDNA.

The data were produced by immunoSEQ multiplex PCR, yet TCRdb's version contains in-frame clones alone and is incomplete. Of 140,000 to 150,000 clones listed, roughly 79% are singletons. Germline lookup yields CDR1 SGHTS and CDR2 YDEGEE. Trimming left V 4 bases short and J 5 bases short, with 12 bases between. CDR3 size: 13 residues. This rearrangement joins TRBV5-8 to TRBJ2-5; maybe TRBD2 (5 bases). The TCR originated in a human donor with acute or convalescent COVID-19. The donor label of this sample is uncertain. Material: peripheral blood. CDR3 loop: CASSPVPGETQYF. The CDR3 DNA sequence: TGTGCCAGCAGCCCGGTCCCGGGGGAGACCCAGTACTTC. The complete variable domain, with remaining parts taken from reference TRBV5-8 and TRBJ2-5, reads EAGVTQSPTHLIKTRGQQATLRCSPISGHTSVYWYQQALGLGLQFLLWYDEGEERNRGNFPPRFSGRQFPNYSSELNVNALELEDSALYLCASSPVPGETQYFGPGTRLLVL.